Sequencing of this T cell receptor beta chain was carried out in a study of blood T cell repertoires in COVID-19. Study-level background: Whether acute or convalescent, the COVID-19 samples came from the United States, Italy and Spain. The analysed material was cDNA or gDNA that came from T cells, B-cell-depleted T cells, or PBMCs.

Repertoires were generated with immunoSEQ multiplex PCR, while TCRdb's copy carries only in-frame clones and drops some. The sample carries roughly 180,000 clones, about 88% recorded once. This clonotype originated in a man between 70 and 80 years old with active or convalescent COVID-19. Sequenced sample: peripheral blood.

The CDR3 nucleotides read TGTGCCAGCAGCGGCCGGGACAGACTTAGGGAGACCCAGTACTTC. The encoded protein is CASSGRDRLRETQYF. The chain has TRBV7-2 and TRBJ2-5, with 7 bases lining up with TRBD1. CDR1 is SGHTA and CDR2 is FQGNSA in the germline V gene. The CDR3 spans 15 residues. V shed 5 bases, J shed 5 bases, and the junction held 11 bases outside the gene matches.